The 20 T cell receptor beta chains below all came from one sample that was sequenced in a study of blood T cell repertoires in COVID-19. Clones were read by immunoSEQ multiplex PCR, and TCRdb kept only the in-frame ones, dropping some. The sample has 300,000 to 350,000 clones, around 87% seen once. Sequencing input: peripheral blood. The receptors come from a woman in her forties or fifties with COVID-19, enrolled during active disease.

CDR3 bases: TGTGCCAGCAGCGACCGGGACAGGCCCCCCTACGAGCAGTACTTC. Encoded protein: CASSDRDRPPYEQYF. J is TRBJ2-7 and V is TRBV3-1 (or the pseudogene TRBV3-2); 8 nucleotides match TRBD1. Trimming took 5 bases from V and 2 from J; bases not matched to a gene: 8. This CDR3 has 15 residues. From germline, CDR1 is LGHDT and CDR2 YNNKEL (reference sequence).

The V and J genes are TRBV6-6 and TRBJ1-5; TRBD1 matches 9 bases. The ends lost 6 bases at V and 5 bases at J; junction bases unmatched: 11. CDR1 and CDR2 from the germline V gene are MNHNY and SVGAGI (reference sequence). The CDR3 sequence is 16 residues long. The CDR3 region is CASSLTPYRGHQPQHF. The DNA for the CDR3 is TGTGCCAGCAGCCTAACCCCCTACAGGGGGCATCAGCCCCAGCATTTT.

This clone has a single count. This chain connects TRBV7-8 to TRBJ2-1; 7 bases are a match to TRBD2. CDR3 size: 16 residues. Germline V lookup: CDR1 SGHVS, CDR2 FQNEAQ. Unmatched junction bases numbered 15, after V lost 6 bases and J lost 7 bases. For the CDR3, the DNA is TGTGCCAGCAGTCAAGCGGGGAGGGCGGGAGAGAATGAGCAGTTCTTC. Translating it yields CASSQAGRAGENEQFF.

This rearrangement joins TRBV19 to TRBJ2-4; possibly TRBD1 for D (6 bases). V lost 6 bases, J lost 3 bases, and 15 bases lay in between. Germline V gene data show CDR1 as LNHDA and CDR2 as SQIVND (reference sequence). This CDR3 comprises 15 residues. The CDR3 DNA is TGTGCCAGTAGGGGACACGAGGCTGGCAAAAACATTCAGTACTTC. Its protein product is CASRGHEAGKNIQYF. The variable domain in full, completed from reference TRBV19 and TRBJ2-4, reads DGGITQSPKYLFRKEGQNVTLSCEQNLNHDAMYWYRQDPGQGLRLIYYSQIVNDFQKGDIAEGYSVSREKKESFPLTVTSAQKNPTAFYLCASRGHEAGKNIQYFGAGTRLSVL.

The chain has TRBV9 and TRBJ2-5, with a tentative D call TRBD2 (5 bases). The CDR3 covers 15 residues. The V end was cut by 0 bases, the J end by 1 base, with 10 bases between. Germline CDR1 and CDR2: SGDLS and YYNGEE. The CDR3 sequence is CASSVVGSIQETQYF. The CDR3 DNA reads TGTGCCAGCAGCGTAGTTGGGAGTATCCAAGAGACCCAGTACTTC.

J is TRBJ1-1 and V is TRBV3-1 (or the pseudogene TRBV3-2); 7 bases fit TRBD1. CDR3 length: 14 residues. Germline loops: CDR1 LGHDT, CDR2 YNNKEL (reference sequence). Losses at the gene ends were 7 bases for V and 1 base for J; bases not matched to a gene: 6. CDR3 in amino acids: CASNHRGGNTEAFF. In nucleotides, the CDR3 is TGTGCCAGCAACCACAGGGGCGGGAACACTGAAGCTTTCTTT.

The chain has TRBV19 and TRBJ2-7, with a possible D match to TRBD2 (5 bases). The CDR3 is 15 amino acids. The germline gives CDR1 LNHDA, CDR2 SQIVND (reference sequence). The V end was cut by 1 base, the J end by 4 bases, with 14 bases between. CDR3 sequence reads: CASSIAHGRGYEQYF. CDR3 in DNA: TGTGCCAGTAGTATAGCTCACGGACGGGGATACGAGCAGTACTTC.

V and J are TRBV9 and TRBJ2-2; TRBD1 might be the D (5 bases). The germline V gene encodes CDR1 SGDLS and CDR2 YYNGEE. The CDR3 has 14 amino acids. V was clipped by 0 bases and J by 6 bases, with 9 bases between them. The CDR3 region is CASSVATGPGELFF. CDR3 nucleotide sequence: TGTGCCAGCAGCGTAGCTACAGGCCCCGGGGAGCTGTTTTTT.

The V and J genes are TRBV7-9 and TRBJ1-3, with no clear D. Deletions cut 0 bases from V and 5 bases from J, with 11 bases between. CDR3 length equals 15 residues. The germline CDR1 and CDR2 sequences are SEHNR and FQNEAQ (reference sequence). This chain's CDR3 is CASSLAFSVRNTIYF. The CDR3 DNA sequence: TGTGCCAGCAGCTTAGCGTTTTCGGTACGAAACACCATATATTTT. Using reference TRBV7-9 and TRBJ1-3 for the parts outside the CDR3, the full variable domain is DTGVSQNPRHKITKRGQNVTFRCDPISEHNRLYWYRQTLGQGPEFLTYFQNEAQLEKSRLLSDRFSAERPKGSFSTLEIQRTEQGDSAMYLCASSLAFSVRNTIYFGEGSWLTVV.

This chain uses TRBV5-4 with TRBJ1-2, with D unclear. The CDR3 has 14 residues. The germline gives CDR1 SGHNT, CDR2 YYREEE (reference sequence). V was pared by 4 bases and J by 7 bases, with 17 bases between. CDR3 nucleotide sequence: TGTGCCAGCAGCCCCGAGGTCGTATCGTTTGGCTACACCTTC. Protein product: CASSPEVVSFGYTF.

The chain combines TRBV4-3 with TRBJ1-2; TRBD1 might be the D (5 bases). There are 15 residues in the CDR3. The germline V and J ends were trimmed by 1 base and 8 bases, with 17 bases remaining between them. Germline loops: CDR1 LGHNA, CDR2 YSLEER. The CDR3 region has the DNA TGCGCCAGCAGCCAAGTCACTTCAGGGCGTGACGGCTACACCTTC. It specifies CASSQVTSGRDGYTF.

This chain joins TRBV6-6 and TRBJ2-7; TRBD2 matches 9 bases. V lost 1 base, J lost 2 bases, and 6 bases stayed unmatched. The germline V gene has CDR1 MNHNY and CDR2 SVGAGI (reference sequence). The CDR3 is 16 amino acids. The CDR3 here is CASSYYGTSRPYEQYF. Written as DNA, the CDR3 is TGTGCCAGCAGTTACTATGGGACTAGCCGACCCTACGAGCAGTACTTC.

This clone appeared a few times. V and J are TRBV18 and TRBJ1-1; no firm D call. The length of the CDR3 is 14 residues. Per germline, CDR1 KGHSH and CDR2 LQKENI. V was clipped by 2 bases and J by 3 bases, with 10 bases between them. CDR3 loop: CASSPYREYTEAFF. The CDR3 DNA is TGTGCCAGCTCACCATACCGGGAATACACTGAAGCTTTCTTT.

The chain has TRBV28 and TRBJ1-2; no clear D gene. Germline V gene data show CDR1 as MDHEN and CDR2 as SYDVKM. The V and J ends lost 1 base and 1 base respectively, with 7 bases between them. CDR3 size: 14 residues. The CDR3 DNA reads TGTGCCAGCAGTTTATTGAGCTTTAACTATGGCTACACCTTC. It translates to CASSLLSFNYGYTF.

The chain employs TRBV19 and TRBJ2-1; 14 bases match TRBD2. The CDR3 extends over 15 amino acids. CDR1 LNHDA and CDR2 SQIVND come from the germline V gene (reference sequence). Germline trimming cut 4 bases from V and 6 bases from J; bases unmatched to any gene: 2. CDR3 in amino acids: CASSRLAGGGNEQFF. DNA of the CDR3: TGTGCCAGTAGTAGACTAGCGGGAGGGGGCAATGAGCAGTTCTTC.

The chain combines TRBV19 with TRBJ2-5; weak D call: TRBD1 (6 bases). With 1 base removed from V and 9 bases from J, the gap between germline ends came to 12 bases. The germline CDR1 and CDR2 sequences are LNHDA and SQIVND (reference sequence). This CDR3 is built from 13 residues. CDR3 residues: CASSIGAGAAQYF. The CDR3 DNA reads TGTGCCAGTAGTATAGGGGCAGGGGCGGCCCAGTACTTC.

The J gene is TRBJ2-5, the V gene TRBV15, with TRBD2 matching over 12 bases. Germline CDR1 reads LNHNV; CDR2 reads YYDKDF (reference sequence). The CDR3 has 15 amino acids. Losses at the gene ends were 3 bases for V and 5 bases for J; bases not matched to a gene: 4. The CDR3 bases are TGTGCCACCAGCAGGACTAGCGGGAGTGGGGAGACCCAGTACTTC. It codes for CATSRTSGSGETQYF.

The J gene is TRBJ2-2, the V gene TRBV27; TRBD2 might be the D (6 bases). This CDR3 region has 17 residues. V lost 6 bases and J lost 1, with 18 bases in between. Germline-derived CDR1 and CDR2 are MNHEY and SMNVEV (reference sequence). CDR3 sequence (DNA): TGTGCCAGCAGCCCTTTAGAGCGGGTCGTGAACACCGGGGAGCTGTTTTTT. It yields the protein CASSPLERVVNTGELFF.

V usage is TRBV10-2 and J usage is TRBJ2-3; TRBD2 agrees at 7 bases. CDR1 WSHSY and CDR2 SAAADI come from the germline V gene. This CDR3 is built from 13 residues. Trimming removed 8 bases from V and 2 bases from J; junction bases left unmatched: 4. CDR3 sequence: CASRLANTDTQYF. The CDR3 coding sequence is TGCGCCAGCCGACTAGCAAACACAGATACGCAGTATTTT.

On this clone itself: Other DNA variants within this sample encode the same CDR3. The chain employs TRBV9 and TRBJ2-5; the match to TRBD2 covers 7 bases. Germline-derived CDR1 and CDR2 are SGDLS and YYNGEE. V lost 0 bases, J lost 1 base, and 6 bases stayed unmatched. This CDR3 contains 16 residues. The CDR3 spells CASSVGNSGPQETQYF. As DNA, the CDR3 is TGTGCCAGCAGCGTAGGTAATAGCGGGCCCCAAGAGACCCAGTACTTC.